These T cell receptor beta chains were read from a single sample in a study of blood T cells in healthy people across ages. MiXCR, applied by TCRdb to the 5' RACE reads, yields one record per CDR3 protein. The data hold about 1.5 million distinct CDR3 sequences, with 35% to 45% observed a single time. Sample: blood. The receptors here all came from a woman under 30 in good health. CDR3s include the opening cysteine and the closing phenylalanine or tryptophan. Fields, in order: D gene, J gene, clone size, V gene, CDR3 protein, CDR3 DNA. A D gene is named only where the DNA matches it firmly. Rows may omit the clone size; those that give it use once, few, many or a size class.

- | TRBJ1-4 | - | TRBV3-1 | CASQRGLREKLFF | TGTGCCAGCCAAAGGGGATTGCGGGAAAAACTGTTTTTT
- | TRBJ2-7 | few | TRBV11-2 | CASSFNTISYEQYF | TGTGCCAGCAGCTTCAACACAATCTCCTACGAGCAGTACTTC
- | TRBJ2-5 | few | TRBV7-6 | CASSLDFSTAQETQYF | TGTGCCAGCAGCTTAGACTTTAGCACAGCCCAAGAGACCCAGTACTTC
TRBD1 | TRBJ1-2 | - | TRBV7-2 | CASSLFVAGGEDGYIF | TGTGCCAGCAGCTTATTCGTTGCAGGGGGCGAAGATGGCTACATCTTC
TRBD1 | TRBJ1-2 | - | TRBV27 | CASGGTTGGVGYGYTF | TGTGCCAGCGGAGGAACGACAGGGGGCGTAGGCTATGGCTACACCTTC
TRBD2 | TRBJ2-5 | once | TRBV6-1 | CASSVSVQRGTYNEQYF | TGTGCCAGCAGTGTCTCTGTCCAGCGGGGCACATACAATGAGCAGTACTTC
TRBD2 | TRBJ2-7 | - | TRBV10-1 | CASSESTGLAGKNYEQYF | TGCGCCAGCAGTGAGTCGACGGGACTAGCGGGGAAAAACTACGAGCAGTACTTC
- | TRBJ2-4 | few | TRBV7-9 | CASSLGREPVTKNIQYF | TGTGCCAGCAGCTTAGGGAGGGAGCCAGTGACCAAAAACATTCAGTACTTC
- | TRBJ2-3 | - | TRBV12-3/TRBV12-4 | CASSPGTWLAPADTQYF | TGTGCCAGCAGTCCGGGAACATGGCTAGCCCCCGCAGATACGCAGTATTTT
- | TRBJ2-3 | - | TRBV10-3 | CAISESKSEGTQYF | TGTGCCATCAGTGAGTCAAAGAGTGAAGGTACGCAGTATTTT
- | TRBJ1-1 | - | TRBV29-1 | CSVKETEAFF | TGCAGCGTAAAAGAAACTGAAGCTTTCTTT
TRBD1 | TRBJ2-7 | - | TRBV18 | CASSPDRTGVKISSYEQYF | TGTGCCAGCTCACCCGATAGGACAGGGGTTAAAATAAGCTCCTACGAGCAGTACTTC
TRBD1 | TRBJ2-3 | - | TRBV2 | CASRGTGRADTQYF | TGTGCCAGCAGAGGGACAGGTCGCGCAGATACGCAGTATTTT
TRBD1 | TRBJ1-4 | - | TRBV7-9 | CASSSNKQGGEKLFF | TGTGCCAGCAGCTCCAACAAACAGGGGGGAGAAAAACTGTTTTTT
- | TRBJ2-3 | few | TRBV29-1 | CSVEYPVAGLWTQYF | TGCAGCGTTGAGTACCCCGTGGCAGGGTTGTGGACGCAGTATTTT
TRBD1 | TRBJ1-6 | - | TRBV7-9 | CASRRPTGGESPLHF | TGTGCCAGCAGGCGTCCTACAGGGGGCGAGTCACCCCTCCACTTT
TRBD1 | TRBJ2-5 | - | TRBV5-1 | CVSSWMGQGEAQYF | TGCGTCAGCAGCTGGATGGGACAGGGGGAGGCCCAGTACTTC
TRBD2 | TRBJ2-7 | few | TRBV25-1 | CASSERGGTLSYEQYF | TGTGCCAGCAGTGAACGGGGGGGGACCCTCTCCTACGAGCAGTACTTC
TRBD2 | TRBJ2-7 | few | TRBV20-1 | CSARELAGGFYEQYF | TGCAGTGCTAGAGAGTTGGCGGGGGGGTTCTACGAGCAGTACTTC
TRBD2 | TRBJ2-3 | - | TRBV7-9 | CANQRGISTDTQYF | TGTGCCAACCAGCGGGGGATCAGCACAGATACGCAGTATTTT
TRBD1 | TRBJ1-2 | - | TRBV6-5 | CASRSDRAPYGYTF | TGTGCCAGCAGGAGCGACAGGGCCCCCTATGGCTACACCTTC
- | TRBJ2-1 | - | TRBV6-2/TRBV6-3 | CASSSPGVLNEQFF | TGTGCCAGCAGTTCCCCAGGGGTATTGAATGAGCAGTTCTTC
- | TRBJ1-1 | - | TRBV11-2 | CASTGTLLSEAFF | TGTGCCAGCACCGGGACCCTCTTGTCTGAAGCTTTCTTT
- | TRBJ1-4 | - | TRBV5-6 | CASSSMAGGDEKLFF | TGTGCCAGCAGCTCCATGGCCGGGGGCGATGAAAAACTGTTTTTT
- | TRBJ2-5 | few | TRBV28 | CASSLDTYNEQYF | TGTGCCAGCAGTTTGGATACCTACAATGAGCAGTACTTC
- | TRBJ2-7 | - | TRBV6-1 | CASSEIPESWSYEQYF | TGTGCCAGCAGTGAAATCCCAGAAAGTTGGTCTTACGAGCAGTACTTC
TRBD2 | TRBJ2-2 | - | TRBV7-9 | CASSSTSGRITGELFF | TGTGCCAGCAGCTCGACTAGCGGCAGAATCACCGGGGAGCTGTTTTTT
TRBD1 | TRBJ2-7 | - | TRBV28 | CASSPWDRSSYEQYF | TGTGCCAGCAGTCCGTGGGACAGGAGCTCCTACGAGCAGTACTTC
- | TRBJ2-3 | - | TRBV4-1 | CASSQDYGGRTDTQYF | TGCGCCAGCAGCCAAGATTATGGGGGACGCACAGATACGCAGTATTTT
- | TRBJ1-4 | - | TRBV21-1 | CASSLKGLPATNEKLFF | TGTGCCAGCAGCCTTAAGGGGCTCCCAGCAACTAATGAAAAACTGTTTTTT
TRBD1 | TRBJ1-2 | - | TRBV5-4 | CASSPGGTGASTYGYTF | TGTGCCAGCAGCCCTGGCGGCACAGGGGCGTCCACCTATGGCTACACCTTC
- | TRBJ1-4 | many | TRBV6-6 | CASRLEGGDEKLFF | TGTGCCAGCCGACTTGAAGGGGGTGATGAAAAACTGTTTTTT
- | TRBJ2-3 | few | TRBV5-1 | CASSLGIFTDTQYF | TGCGCCAGCAGCTTGGGGATTTTCACAGATACGCAGTATTTT
- | TRBJ2-5 | - | TRBV10-3 | CAISEYNEQYF | TGTGCCATCAGTGAGTACAATGAGCAGTACTTC
- | TRBJ2-3 | many | TRBV7-2 | CASSLVSARLATDTQYF | TGTGCCAGCAGCTTAGTTTCTGCCCGGCTAGCCACAGATACGCAGTATTTT
- | TRBJ1-2 | few | TRBV27 | CASRGPNFAPYGYTF | TGTGCCAGCAGGGGACCGAACTTTGCTCCCTATGGCTACACCTTC
- | TRBJ2-7 | many | TRBV3-1 | CASSLLRSSYEQYF | TGTGCCAGCAGCCTCCTCAGGAGCTCCTACGAGCAGTACTTC
TRBD1 | TRBJ2-7 | many | TRBV29-1 | CSVSQGEIYEQYF | TGCAGCGTTTCACAGGGGGAAATCTACGAGCAGTACTTC
TRBD2 | TRBJ2-1 | - | TRBV19 | CASSRHAGGSYNEQFF | TGTGCCAGTAGTCGCCACGCGGGAGGTTCCTACAATGAACAGTTCTTC
TRBD2 | TRBJ2-3 | few | TRBV4-1 | CASSHPRESSTDTQYF | TGCGCCAGCAGCCACCCGCGGGAGAGCAGCACAGATACGCAGTATTTT
- | TRBJ1-1 | - | TRBV27 | CANSSGHLNTEAFF | TGTGCCAACAGTTCGGGACACCTGAACACTGAAGCTTTCTTT
TRBD2 | TRBJ2-1 | few | TRBV9 | CASSARGGLDNEQFF | TGTGCCAGCAGCGCCCGGGGGGGCCTGGACAATGAGCAGTTCTTC
- | TRBJ2-1 | few | TRBV7-2 | CASNLRGSSSYNEQFF | TGTGCCAGCAACCTTCGCGGGTCGAGCTCCTACAATGAGCAGTTCTTC
- | TRBJ2-3 | few | TRBV20-1 | CSAVVGGGADTQYF | TGCAGTGCCGTAGTGGGAGGAGGGGCAGATACGCAGTATTTT
TRBD1 | TRBJ1-6 | - | TRBV4-1 | CASSQDKETGSPADSPLHF | TGCGCCAGCAGCCAAGATAAAGAGACAGGGTCCCCGGCGGATTCACCCCTCCACTTT
TRBD1 | TRBJ2-1 | - | TRBV12-3/TRBV12-4 | CASTHPGTGVNEQFF | TGTGCCAGCACCCATCCCGGGACAGGGGTGAATGAGCAGTTCTTC
- | TRBJ2-1 | - | TRBV20-1 | CSARPNPWTVYNEQFF | TGCAGTGCCAGACCGAACCCATGGACGGTCTACAATGAGCAGTTCTTC
- | TRBJ1-2 | - | TRBV16 | CASGQSYGYTF | TGTGCCAGCGGACAGAGCTATGGCTACACCTTC
- | TRBJ2-3 | few | TRBV7-3 | CASSPGFGTDTQYF | TGTGCCAGCAGCCCAGGGTTCGGCACAGATACGCAGTATTTT
TRBD1 | TRBJ1-1 | - | TRBV29-1 | CSVRTGEKAFF | TGCAGCGTCCGGACAGGGGAGAAAGCTTTCTTT
- | TRBJ1-2 | few | TRBV20-1 | CSASLGQGFFYGYTF | TGCAGTGCTAGCCTTGGGCAGGGTTTTTTCTATGGCTACACCTTC
- | TRBJ2-5 | - | TRBV5-1 | CASSGGGVRETQYF | TGCGCCAGCAGTGGAGGGGGAGTCCGTGAGACCCAGTACTTC
TRBD1 | TRBJ2-3 | few | TRBV7-2 | CASSEGTATDTQYF | TGTGCCAGCAGCGAGGGGACAGCCACAGATACGCAGTATTTT
- | TRBJ2-7 | - | TRBV5-1 | CASSSLGTDRYEQYF | TGCGCCAGCAGCTCCCTCGGGACGGATCGCTACGAGCAGTACTTC